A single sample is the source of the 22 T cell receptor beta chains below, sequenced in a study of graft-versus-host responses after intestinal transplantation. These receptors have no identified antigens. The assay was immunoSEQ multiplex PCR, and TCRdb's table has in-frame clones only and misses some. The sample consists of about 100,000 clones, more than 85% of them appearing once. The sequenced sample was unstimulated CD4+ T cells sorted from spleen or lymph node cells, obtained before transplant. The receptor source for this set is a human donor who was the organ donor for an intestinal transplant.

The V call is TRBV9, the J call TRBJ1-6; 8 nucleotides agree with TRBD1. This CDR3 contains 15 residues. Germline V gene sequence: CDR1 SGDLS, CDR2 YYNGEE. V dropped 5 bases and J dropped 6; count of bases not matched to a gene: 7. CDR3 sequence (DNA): TGTGCCAGCAGTTTATCAACAGGGGGTAATTCACCCCTCCACTTT. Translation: CASSLSTGGNSPLHF.

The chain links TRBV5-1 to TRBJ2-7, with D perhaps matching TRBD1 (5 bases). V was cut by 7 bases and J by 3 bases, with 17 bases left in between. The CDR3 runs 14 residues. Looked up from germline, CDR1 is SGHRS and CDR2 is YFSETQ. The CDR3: CASGNYGADYEQYF. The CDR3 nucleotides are TGCGCCAGCGGGAATTATGGGGCCGACTACGAGCAGTACTTC.

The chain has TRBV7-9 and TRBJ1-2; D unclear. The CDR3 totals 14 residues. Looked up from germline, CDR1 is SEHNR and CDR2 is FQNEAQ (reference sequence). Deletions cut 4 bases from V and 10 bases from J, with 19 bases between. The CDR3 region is CASSSNRAVRDYTF. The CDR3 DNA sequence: TGTGCCAGCAGCTCCAATCGGGCGGTAAGGGACTACACCTTC.

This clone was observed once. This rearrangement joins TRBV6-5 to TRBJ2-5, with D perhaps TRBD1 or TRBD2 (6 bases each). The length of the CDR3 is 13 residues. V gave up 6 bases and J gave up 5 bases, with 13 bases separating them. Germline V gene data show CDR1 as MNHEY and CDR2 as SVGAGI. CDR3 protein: CASRSTGRETQYF. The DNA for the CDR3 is TGTGCCAGCAGATCTACAGGGAGGGAGACCCAGTACTTC.

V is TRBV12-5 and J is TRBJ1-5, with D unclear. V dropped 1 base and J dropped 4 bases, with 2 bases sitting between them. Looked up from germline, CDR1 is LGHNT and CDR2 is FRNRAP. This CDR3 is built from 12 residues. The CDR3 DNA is TGTGCTAGTGGTTTGGGAAATCAGCCCCAGCATTTT. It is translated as CASGLGNQPQHF.

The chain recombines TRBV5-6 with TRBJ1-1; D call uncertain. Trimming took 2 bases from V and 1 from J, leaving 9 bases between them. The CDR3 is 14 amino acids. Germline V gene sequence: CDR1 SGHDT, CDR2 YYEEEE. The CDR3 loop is CASSFRGSNTEAFF. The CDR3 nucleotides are TGTGCCAGCAGCTTTCGGGGTTCGAACACTGAAGCTTTCTTT.

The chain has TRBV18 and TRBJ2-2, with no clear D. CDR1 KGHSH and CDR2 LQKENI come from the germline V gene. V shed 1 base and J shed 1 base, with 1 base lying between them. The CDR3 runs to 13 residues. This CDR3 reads CASSPRNTGELFF. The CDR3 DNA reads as TGTGCCAGCTCACCACGGAACACCGGGGAGCTGTTTTTT. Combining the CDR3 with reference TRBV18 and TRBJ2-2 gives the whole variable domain NAGVMQNPRHLVRRRGQEARLRCSPMKGHSHVYWYRQLPEEGLKFMVYLQKENIIDESGMPKERFSAEFPKEGPSILRIQQVVRGDSAAYFCASSPRNTGELFFGEGSRLTVL.

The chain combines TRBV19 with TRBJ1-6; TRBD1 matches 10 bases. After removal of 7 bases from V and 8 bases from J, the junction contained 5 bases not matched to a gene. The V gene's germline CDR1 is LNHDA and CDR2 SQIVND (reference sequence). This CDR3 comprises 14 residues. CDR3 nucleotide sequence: TGTGCCAGTACCCAGGGACAGGGGCATTCACCCCTCCACTTT. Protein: CASTQGQGHSPLHF.

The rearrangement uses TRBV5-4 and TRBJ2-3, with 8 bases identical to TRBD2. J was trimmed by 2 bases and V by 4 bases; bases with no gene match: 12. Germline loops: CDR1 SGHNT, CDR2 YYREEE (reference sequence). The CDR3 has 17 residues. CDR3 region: CASSEHLGTRATDTQYF. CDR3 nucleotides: TGTGCCAGCAGCGAACATCTCGGGACTAGGGCCACAGATACGCAGTATTTT.

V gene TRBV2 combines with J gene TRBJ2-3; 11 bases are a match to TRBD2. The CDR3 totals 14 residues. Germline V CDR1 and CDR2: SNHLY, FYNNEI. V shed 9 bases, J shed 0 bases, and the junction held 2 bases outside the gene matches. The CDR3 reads CARRLAGSTDTQYF. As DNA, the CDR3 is TGTGCCAGGAGACTAGCGGGGAGCACAGATACGCAGTATTTT.

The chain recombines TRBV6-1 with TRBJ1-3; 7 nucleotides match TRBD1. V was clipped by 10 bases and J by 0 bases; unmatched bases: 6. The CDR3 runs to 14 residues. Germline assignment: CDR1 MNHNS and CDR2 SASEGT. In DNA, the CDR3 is TGTGCCATTCAGGGGGTCAACTCTGGAAACACCATATATTTT. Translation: CAIQGVNSGNTIYF.

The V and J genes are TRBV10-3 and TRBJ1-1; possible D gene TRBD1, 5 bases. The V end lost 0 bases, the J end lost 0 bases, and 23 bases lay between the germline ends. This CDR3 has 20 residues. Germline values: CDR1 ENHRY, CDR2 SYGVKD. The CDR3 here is CAISESPQHGAIPMNTEAFF. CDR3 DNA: TGTGCCATCAGTGAGTCTCCCCAGCACGGGGCCATCCCCATGAACACTGAAGCTTTCTTT.

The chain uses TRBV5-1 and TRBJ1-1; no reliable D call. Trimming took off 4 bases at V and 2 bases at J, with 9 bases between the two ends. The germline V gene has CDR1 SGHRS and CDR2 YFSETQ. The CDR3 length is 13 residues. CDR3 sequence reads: CASSPDDNTEAFF. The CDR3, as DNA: TGCGCCAGCAGCCCGGACGATAACACTGAAGCTTTCTTT.

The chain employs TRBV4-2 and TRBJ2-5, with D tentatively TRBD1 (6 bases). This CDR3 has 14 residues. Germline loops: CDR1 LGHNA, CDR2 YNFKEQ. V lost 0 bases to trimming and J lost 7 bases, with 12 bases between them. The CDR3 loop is CASSQEAGERTQYF. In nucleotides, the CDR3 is TGTGCCAGCAGCCAAGAGGCAGGGGAGAGGACCCAGTACTTC.

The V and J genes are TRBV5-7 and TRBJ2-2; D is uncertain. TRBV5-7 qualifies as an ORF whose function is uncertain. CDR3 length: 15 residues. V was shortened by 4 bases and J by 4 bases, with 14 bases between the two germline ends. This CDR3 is CASSQKVPGTGELFF. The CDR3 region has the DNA TGTGCCAGCAGCCAGAAGGTCCCGGGCACCGGGGAGCTGTTTTTT.

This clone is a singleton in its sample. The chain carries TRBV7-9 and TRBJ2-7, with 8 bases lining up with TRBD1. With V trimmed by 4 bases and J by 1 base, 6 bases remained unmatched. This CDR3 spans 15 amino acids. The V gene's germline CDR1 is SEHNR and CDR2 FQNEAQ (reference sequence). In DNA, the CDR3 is TGTGCCAGCAGCTATTCCGGGACAGGATCCTACGAGCAGTACTTC. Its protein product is CASSYSGTGSYEQYF.

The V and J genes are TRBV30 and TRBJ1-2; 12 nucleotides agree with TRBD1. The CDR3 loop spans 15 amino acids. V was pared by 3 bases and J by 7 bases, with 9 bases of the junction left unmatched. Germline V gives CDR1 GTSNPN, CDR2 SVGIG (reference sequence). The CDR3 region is CAWRHRDRGRAGYTF. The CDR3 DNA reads TGTGCCTGGAGGCACCGGGACAGGGGGCGAGCTGGCTACACCTTC.

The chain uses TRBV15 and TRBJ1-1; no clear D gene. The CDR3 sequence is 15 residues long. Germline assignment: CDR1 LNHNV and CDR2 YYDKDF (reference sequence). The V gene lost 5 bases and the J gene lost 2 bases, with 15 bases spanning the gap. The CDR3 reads CATSLGTRKNTEAFF. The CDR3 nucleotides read TGTGCCACCAGCCTAGGCACGCGGAAAAACACTGAAGCTTTCTTT.

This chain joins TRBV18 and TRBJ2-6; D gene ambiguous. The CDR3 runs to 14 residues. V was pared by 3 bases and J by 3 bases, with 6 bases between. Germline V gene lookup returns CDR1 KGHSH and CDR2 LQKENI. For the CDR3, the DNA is TGTGCCAGCTCACCTTATCATGGGGCCAACGTCCTGACTTTC. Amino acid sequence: CASSPYHGANVLTF.

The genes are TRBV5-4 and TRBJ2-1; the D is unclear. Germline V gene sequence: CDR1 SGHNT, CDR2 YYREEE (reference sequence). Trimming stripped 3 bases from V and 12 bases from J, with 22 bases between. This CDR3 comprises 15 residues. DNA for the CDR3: TGTGCCAGCAGCTCGACCCCGTGGATAGGGCCCGGGCAGTTCTTC. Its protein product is CASSSTPWIGPGQFF.

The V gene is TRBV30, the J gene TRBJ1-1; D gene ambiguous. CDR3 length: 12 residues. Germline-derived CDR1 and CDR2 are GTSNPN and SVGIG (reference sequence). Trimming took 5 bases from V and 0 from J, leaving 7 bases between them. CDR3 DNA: TGTGCCTGGGTAAGCTTGAACACTGAAGCTTTCTTT. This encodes CAWVSLNTEAFF.

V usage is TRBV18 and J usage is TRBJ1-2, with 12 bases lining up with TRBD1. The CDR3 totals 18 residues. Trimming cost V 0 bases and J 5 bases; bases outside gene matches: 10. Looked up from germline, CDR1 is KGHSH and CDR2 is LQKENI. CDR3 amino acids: CASSPPGQGARIAYGYTF. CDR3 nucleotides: TGTGCCAGCTCACCACCGGGACAGGGGGCCCGAATCGCTTATGGCTACACCTTC.